This TCR beta chain was captured in a study of blood T cell repertoires in COVID-19. Original analysis: Counts of nucleated cells, estimated from reference gene primer amplification, were obtained. Method: immunoSEQ multiplex PCR; TCRdb's copy keeps in-frame clones and lacks some. The V and J calls and the clone size are those of that table, but D and trimming were determined from the DNA. This table holds around 340,000 clones, about nine tenths found once. The specimen sequenced was peripheral blood. This TCR came from a woman aged 60-70 years with COVID-19, enrolled during active disease.

In DNA, the CDR3 is TGTGCCAGTAGTATAAGAGGCTCCTACAATGAGCAGTTCTTC. Protein product: CASSIRGSYNEQFF. The J gene is TRBJ2-1, the V gene TRBV19; D call uncertain. The V and J ends lost 2 bases and 0 bases respectively, with 5 bases between them. The CDR3 runs 14 residues. Germline loops: CDR1 LNHDA, CDR2 SQIVND (reference sequence).